This T cell receptor beta chain is from a study of T-cell reconstitution after alpha-beta-depleted transplantation in children. This clonotype was seen ten or more times. Germline lookup yields CDR1 SGHDN and CDR2 FVKESK. CDR3 length: 14 amino acids. With 0 bases removed from V and 6 bases from J, the gap between germline ends came to 9 bases. Researchers prepared the TCRbeta library using unique molecular identifiers, the study reports. TCRdb analysed the PCR reads with MiXCR anew, one entry per CDR3 protein. Among about 170,000 distinct CDR3 sequences, around 10% were seen once, and the ten largest hold over 10%.

This sequence originates from a boy aged 2 to 9 with acute myeloid leukemia, due to receive a stem cell transplant. The chain is built from TRBV14 and TRBJ2-1; D ambiguous. This specimen was PBMCs, taken before TCRalphabeta/CD19-depleted stem cell transplant. CDR3 loop: CASSQDPYSNEQFF. The CDR3 DNA reads TGTGCCAGCAGCCAAGATCCGTACTCCAATGAGCAGTTCTTC.